Each of the 15 T cell receptor beta chains below was sequenced from the same sample in a study of blood T cell repertoires in COVID-19. Method: immunoSEQ multiplex PCR; TCRdb's copy keeps in-frame clones and lacks some. Here the sample spans hundreds of thousands of clones, approximately 90% being singletons. The sequenced material came from peripheral blood. The receptors were gathered from a man aged 55 to 70 with COVID-19, enrolled during active disease.

V gene TRBV19 combines with J gene TRBJ1-1; TRBD1 matches 10 bases. The germline V gene has CDR1 LNHDA and CDR2 SQIVND (reference sequence). The J segment lost 6 bases and the V segment lost 5 bases, leaving 9 bases of the junction unmatched. This CDR3 is 15 amino acids long. The CDR3 sequence is CASSDTGTGVPEAFF. CDR3 sequence (DNA): TGTGCCAGTAGTGACACCGGGACAGGGGTTCCTGAAGCTTTCTTT. Full variable domain (rest looked up from reference TRBV19 and TRBJ1-1): DGGITQSPKYLFRKEGQNVTLSCEQNLNHDAMYWYRQDPGQGLRLIYYSQIVNDFQKGDIAEGYSVSREKKESFPLTVTSAQKNPTAFYLCASSDTGTGVPEAFFGQGTRLTVV.

The chain recombines TRBV9 with TRBJ2-3; 8 bases fit TRBD1. CDR1 is SGDLS and CDR2 is YYNGEE in the germline V gene. The CDR3 contains 14 residues. Trimming cost V 4 bases and J 4 bases; bases outside gene matches: 5. CDR3 protein: CASSFGQGADTQYF. The CDR3 DNA reads as TGTGCCAGCAGCTTCGGACAGGGCGCAGATACGCAGTATTTT.

J is TRBJ1-2 and V is TRBV15; a weak D match, TRBD1 (6 bases). The CDR3 sequence is 17 residues long. The germline gives CDR1 LNHNV, CDR2 YYDKDF (reference sequence). Trimming took off 3 bases at V and 3 bases at J, with 20 bases between the two ends. The DNA of the CDR3 is TGTGCCACCAGCAGTCTCTCCGGACCGGACAGAGACTATGGCTACACCTTC. Its translation is CATSSLSGPDRDYGYTF.

The chain recombines TRBV12-2 with TRBJ2-1; the table's D call, TRBD2, has no DNA check behind it. TRBV12-2 is recorded as a pseudogene. This CDR3 comprises 18 residues. The CDR3 loop is CASRPDWGGGRSYNEQFF. The CDR3 DNA follows: TGTGCAAGTCGCCCTGATTGGGGCGGGGGCCGCTCCTACAATGAGCAGTTCTTC.

The V and J genes are TRBV29-1 and TRBJ2-1; TRBD1 is a possible D gene (6 bases). Per germline, CDR1 SQVTM and CDR2 ANQGSEA. V lost 6 bases and J lost 2, with 26 bases in between. The CDR3 has 18 amino acids. DNA for the CDR3: TGCAGCGTCCCTAAGACAGGACCTCCACGAGTTGCCTACAATGAGCAGTTCTTC. It specifies CSVPKTGPPRVAYNEQFF.

This chain uses TRBV7-9 with TRBJ2-7; 13 nucleotides line up with TRBD2. The J segment lost 2 bases and the V segment lost 5 bases, leaving 6 bases of the junction unmatched. The length of the CDR3 is 16 residues. CDR1 and CDR2 from the germline V gene are SEHNR and FQNEAQ (reference sequence). In DNA form, the CDR3 reads TGTGCCAGCAGCCGAGGACTAGCGGGGGAACCCTACGAGCAGTACTTC. This sequence encodes CASSRGLAGEPYEQYF.

The V gene is TRBV30, the J gene TRBJ1-1; no clear D. V lost 4 bases and J 0 bases, leaving 9 bases between the germline ends. There are 13 residues in the CDR3. Germline V gene lookup returns CDR1 GTSNPN and CDR2 SVGIG (reference sequence). DNA of the CDR3: TGTGCCTGGACTATTTCTGTGAACACTGAAGCTTTCTTT. Amino acids: CAWTISVNTEAFF.

This clone is a singleton in its sample. J is TRBJ1-1 and V is TRBV10-3, with no clear D. The CDR3 loop spans 13 amino acids. CDR1 and CDR2 (germline): ENHRY, SYGVKD. V was clipped by 4 bases and J by 1 base, with 7 bases between them. The CDR3 bases are TGTGCCATCAGTGGATCGGGGAACACTGAAGCTTTCTTT. It encodes CAISGSGNTEAFF.

This clone has a handful of counts. CDR3 sequence (DNA): TGTGCCAGCTCACCCAACGGACAGGGAGGTGATCAGCCCCAGCATTTT. Its translation is CASSPNGQGGDQPQHF. This chain connects TRBV18 to TRBJ1-5, with 8 bases identical to TRBD1. CDR3 length equals 16 residues. Trimming at V came to 3 bases and at J to 5 bases, leaving 9 bases not matched to a gene. Germline CDR1 reads KGHSH; CDR2 reads LQKENI. Full variable domain (outside the CDR3, taken from reference TRBV18 and TRBJ1-5): NAGVMQNPRHLVRRRGQEARLRCSPMKGHSHVYWYRQLPEEGLKFMVYLQKENIIDESGMPKERFSAEFPKEGPSILRIQQVVRGDSAAYFCASSPNGQGGDQPQHFGDGTRLSIL.

The gene calls are TRBV4-3 and TRBJ1-2, with D perhaps matching TRBD1 (5 bases). CDR1 and CDR2 from the germline V gene are LGHNA and YSLEER. Trimming took off 0 bases at V and 3 bases at J, with 11 bases between the two ends. The CDR3 is 15 residues long. CDR3 protein: CASSQDRWGDYGYTF. In DNA, the CDR3 is TGCGCCAGCAGCCAAGATCGATGGGGGGACTATGGCTACACCTTC.

In its sample, this clone was seen once. This chain connects TRBV18 to TRBJ1-2; D might be TRBD1 (5 bases). Germline V gene data show CDR1 as KGHSH and CDR2 as LQKENI. There are 12 residues in the CDR3. V was clipped by 2 bases and J by 6 bases, with 7 bases between them. The CDR3 DNA reads as TGTGCCAGCTCACCAATAGGGGATGGCTACACCTTC. It specifies CASSPIGDGYTF.

The chain recombines TRBV6-6 with TRBJ1-2; D possibly corresponds to TRBD1 (5 bases). The ends were cut back, 2 bases at V and 8 bases at J, with 12 bases in the middle. Germline V gene sequence: CDR1 MNHNY, CDR2 SVGAGI (reference sequence). CDR3 length: 13 amino acids. CDR3 in DNA: TGTGCCAGCAGTTACGGGGGGATGGACGGCTACACCTTC. This encodes CASSYGGMDGYTF.

This sequence joins TRBV10-3 and TRBJ1-2, with 11 positions matching TRBD1. Germline assignment: CDR1 ENHRY and CDR2 SYGVKD. Germline trimming cut 5 bases from V and 6 bases from J; bases unmatched to any gene: 8. The CDR3 length is 15 residues. This chain's CDR3 is CAISFGQGAPDGYTF. The CDR3 nucleotides are TGTGCCATCAGTTTCGGACAGGGGGCGCCGGATGGCTACACCTTC.

The V call is TRBV6-5, the J call TRBJ1-5, with TRBD1 identical over 7 bases. This CDR3 comprises 13 residues. Trimming took 8 bases from V and 5 from J; bases not matched to a gene: 6. Germline V gene lookup returns CDR1 MNHEY and CDR2 SVGAGI. CDR3 sequence: CASRAGQHQPQHF. The CDR3 DNA reads TGTGCCAGCCGGGCGGGACAGCATCAGCCCCAGCATTTT.

The chain has TRBV2 and TRBJ1-2; TRBD1 matches 9 bases. The CDR3 is 15 amino acids. The J segment lost 4 bases and the V segment lost 3 bases, leaving 6 bases of the junction unmatched. Germline values: CDR1 SNHLY, CDR2 FYNNEI. In nucleotides, the CDR3 is TGTGCCAGCAGTGAGGTCCGGACAGGGGTCTATGGCTACACCTTC. Its protein is CASSEVRTGVYGYTF.